A selection of T cell receptor beta chains follows, all from one sample in a study of T cells in tuberculosis. The data were produced by immunoSEQ multiplex PCR, yet TCRdb's version contains in-frame clones alone and is incomplete. This table holds tens of thousands of clones, 93% found once. Material for sequencing was PBMCs. These receptors were taken from a donor aged 10 to 29 with latent tuberculosis or without tuberculosis infection. Each CDR3 is given with its conserved first and last residue. A D gene is named only where the DNA matches it firmly. Rows give clone size only sometimes, using once, few, many, or a class for an expanded clone.

>-|-|TRBJ2-1|TRBV15
TGTGCCACCCGAGGGAATGAGCAGTTCTTC
CATRGNEQFF
>-|-|TRBJ1-5|TRBV7-8
TGTGCCAGCAGCTTAGGACAGGACAATCAGCCCCAGCATTTT
CASSLGQDNQPQHF
>-|TRBD1|TRBJ2-7|TRBV19
TGTGCCAGTAGTATAGCGGGGACAGGGGACTACGAGCAGTACTTC
CASSIAGTGDYEQYF
>-|-|TRBJ1-1|TRBV4-3
TGCGCCAGCAGCCAAGCAGGGGCGACCACTGAAGCTTTCTTT
CASSQAGATTEAFF
>-|-|TRBJ1-2|TRBV5-6
TGTGCCAGCAGCCATGGACAAGAACTCTATGGCTACACCTTC
CASSHGQELYGYTF
>-|-|TRBJ1-3|TRBV6-5
TGTGCCACTCTGGAGGACACCATATATTTT
CATLEDTIYF
>-|-|TRBJ1-6|TRBV27
TGTGCCAGCAGTTTGATGCAGGGAAATTATTCACCCCTCCACTTT
CASSLMQGNYSPLHF
>-|-|TRBJ1-3|TRBV6-1
TGTGCCAGCAGGGACGGGAGCTCTGGAAACACCATATATTTT
CASRDGSSGNTIYF
>-|-|TRBJ1-6|TRBV6-1
TGTGCCAGCAGTGGAACCTACGTTTCACCCCTCCACTTT
CASSGTYVSPLHF
>-|-|TRBJ2-3|TRBV4-1
TGCGCCAGCAGCCAAGAACACCCAGATACGCAGTATTTT
CASSQEHPDTQYF
>-|-|TRBJ1-2|TRBV19
TGTGCCAGTAGCCCTCAACAGGGACACTATGGCTACACCTTC
CASSPQQGHYGYTF
>-|-|TRBJ1-1|TRBV25-1
TGTGCCAGCAGTCACGCCTCGGTGAGCACTGAAGCTTTCTTT
CASSHASVSTEAFF
>-|-|TRBJ1-2|TRBV5-6
TGTGCCAGCAGCTTGGACAGGGAAGCCTATGGCTACACCTTC
CASSLDREAYGYTF
>-|TRBD1|TRBJ1-2|TRBV7-3
TGTGCCAGCAGCTTAGGGACAGGGACGAGCTACACCTTC
CASSLGTGTSYTF
>few|-|TRBJ1-5|TRBV19
TGTGCCAGTAGACAGGTGGGTCAGCCCCAGCATTTT
CASRQVGQPQHF